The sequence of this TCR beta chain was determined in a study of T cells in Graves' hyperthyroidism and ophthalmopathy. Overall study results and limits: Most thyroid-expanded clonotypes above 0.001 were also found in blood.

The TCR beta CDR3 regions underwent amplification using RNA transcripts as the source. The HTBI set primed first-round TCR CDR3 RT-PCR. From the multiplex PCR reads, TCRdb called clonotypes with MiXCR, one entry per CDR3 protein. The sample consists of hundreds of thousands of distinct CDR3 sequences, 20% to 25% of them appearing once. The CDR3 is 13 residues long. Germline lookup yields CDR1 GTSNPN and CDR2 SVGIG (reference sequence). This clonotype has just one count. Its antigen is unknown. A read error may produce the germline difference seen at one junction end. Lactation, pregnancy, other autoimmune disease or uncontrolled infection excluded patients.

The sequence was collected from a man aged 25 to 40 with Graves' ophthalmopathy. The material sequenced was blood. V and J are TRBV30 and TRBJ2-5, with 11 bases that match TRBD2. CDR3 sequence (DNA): TGCGTCGGGTCGACTAGCGGGATAGAGACCCAGTACTTC. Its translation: CVGSTSGIETQYF.